A single sample gave rise to the 5 T cell receptor beta chains below, sequenced in a study of blood T cell repertoires in COVID-19. Sequencing used immunoSEQ multiplex PCR; TCRdb keeps in-frame clones, though not all of them. The sample includes about 210,000 clones, 92% seen only once; the top ten take around 1.2%. Material for sequencing was peripheral blood. These receptors were collected from a man under 40 with acute or convalescent COVID-19.

The V call is TRBV5-4, the J call TRBJ1-4; 11 bases are shared with TRBD1. This CDR3 has 17 residues. J gave up 2 bases and V 4 bases, and 7 bases lay outside the gene matches. Germline CDR1 and CDR2: SGHNT and YYREEE (reference sequence). The CDR3 spells CASSTGTGGSTNEKLFF. The CDR3 DNA is TGTGCCAGCAGCACAGGGACAGGGGGATCGACTAATGAAAAACTGTTTTTT. Full variable domain (missing parts from reference TRBV5-4 and TRBJ1-4): ETGVTQSPTHLIKTRGQQVTLRCSSQSGHNTVSWYQQALGQGPQFIFQYYREEENGRGNFPPRFSGLQFPNYSSELNVNALELDDSALYLCASSTGTGGSTNEKLFFGSGTQLSVL.

This clone has only a few counts. The chain recombines TRBV4-1 with TRBJ2-1; a possible D gene is TRBD2 (5 bases). The V gene lost 0 bases and the J gene lost 4 bases, with 19 bases spanning the gap. CDR1 and CDR2 (germline): MGHRA, YSYEKL. The CDR3 covers 18 residues. CDR3 bases: TGCGCCAGCAGCCAAGACGGGATTCAGGACGAACTTTACAATGAGCAGTTCTTC. It is translated as CASSQDGIQDELYNEQFF.

The V gene is TRBV28, the J gene TRBJ1-1, with TRBD1 as a possible D gene (6 bases). Germline V lookup: CDR1 MDHEN, CDR2 SYDVKM. Trimming cost V 6 bases and J 6 bases, with 14 bases left between them. The CDR3 is made up of 13 amino acids. The CDR3 here is CASRGTGLSEAFF. CDR3 DNA: TGTGCCAGCAGGGGAACAGGGTTGTCTGAAGCTTTCTTT.

The chain recombines TRBV9 with TRBJ1-6, with D maybe TRBD1 (5 bases). The germline V and J ends were trimmed by 4 bases and 13 bases, with 12 bases remaining between them. This CDR3 spans 12 amino acids. The germline CDR1 and CDR2 sequences are SGDLS and YYNGEE. CDR3 sequence (DNA): TGTGCCAGCAGCCCTGACAGTTACCCCCTCCACTTT. Protein sequence: CASSPDSYPLHF.

The chain links TRBV7-3 to TRBJ2-3; 8 bases are shared with TRBD2. V was pared by 3 bases and J by 2 bases, with 4 bases of the junction left unmatched. CDR3 length: 15 amino acids. Germline values: CDR1 SGHTA, CDR2 FQGTGA. Here the CDR3 DNA reads TGTGCCAGCAGCTTGAACGGGAGGGACACAGATACGCAGTATTTT. It is translated as CASSLNGRDTDTQYF.